This T cell receptor (beta chain) came from a study of blood T cell repertoires in COVID-19. Study at large: Whether acute or convalescent, the COVID-19 samples came from the United States, Italy and Spain.

The V gene's germline CDR1 is SGHRS and CDR2 YFSETQ. Trimming took 5 bases from V and 5 from J; bases not matched to a gene: 5. This CDR3 is built from 13 residues. The protocol was immunoSEQ multiplex PCR, while the TCRdb copy is restricted to in-frame clones and leaves out a portion. The sample consists of 200,000 to 250,000 clones, about 87% of them appearing once. The V gene is TRBV5-1, the J gene TRBJ2-5, with TRBD1 identical over 8 bases. Material: peripheral blood. This TCR came from a man aged 60 to 69 with acute or convalescent COVID-19. For the CDR3, the DNA is TGCGCCAGCAGTCAGGGGGCTGGGGAGACCCAGTACTTC. Translated, it gives CASSQGAGETQYF.